The rows below give T cell receptor beta chains drawn from one sample of a study of beta chain features in type 1 diabetes. Clones were read by immunoSEQ multiplex PCR, and TCRdb kept only the in-frame ones, dropping some. The sample lists fewer than 350,000 clones, approximately 15% occurring once. Sequenced sample: naive CD4+ T cells from blood. The receptors derive from a man younger than 35 with type 1 diabetes. CDR3s include the opening cysteine and the closing phenylalanine or tryptophan. D genes are given only for firm matches. Only some rows state a clone size, as once, few, many or a class for expanded clones.

V gene: TRBV30; J gene: TRBJ2-2; D gene: NA; clone size: NA; CDR3 protein: CASKTLTGELFF; CDR3 DNA: TGTGCCTCGAAGACACTCACCGGGGAGCTGTTTTTT
V gene: TRBV29-1; J gene: TRBJ2-7; D gene: NA; clone size: NA; CDR3 protein: CSVEVIYVRTGKGEQYF; CDR3 DNA: TGCAGCGTTGAAGTGATCTATGTGAGGACGGGGAAAGGGGAGCAGTACTTC
V gene: TRBV29-1; J gene: TRBJ2-7; D gene: NA; clone size: few; CDR3 protein: CSVARQLTYEQYF; CDR3 DNA: TGCAGCGTCGCGCGACAGTTGACCTACGAGCAGTACTTC
V gene: TRBV6-5; J gene: TRBJ2-7; D gene: TRBD2; clone size: NA; CDR3 protein: CASSYSRTSDEQYF; CDR3 DNA: TGTGCCAGCAGTTACTCCCGAACTAGCGACGAGCAGTACTTC
V gene: TRBV18; J gene: TRBJ1-1; D gene: TRBD1; clone size: NA; CDR3 protein: CASSPPRAIKGAAEAFF; CDR3 DNA: TGTGCCAGCTCACCACCGAGGGCAATTAAGGGGGCGGCTGAAGCTTTCTTT
V gene: TRBV29-1; J gene: TRBJ2-7; D gene: TRBD1; clone size: few; CDR3 protein: CSAQTGQGGDEQYF; CDR3 DNA: TGCAGCGCCCAGACGGGACAGGGAGGCGACGAGCAGTACTTC
V gene: TRBV7-2; J gene: TRBJ1-6; D gene: NA; clone size: few; CDR3 protein: CASSLVSGAGNSPLHF; CDR3 DNA: TGTGCCAGCAGCTTAGTTTCAGGGGCTGGAAATTCACCCCTCCACTTT
V gene: TRBV5-1; J gene: TRBJ1-1; D gene: TRBD1; clone size: NA; CDR3 protein: CASSYGQGRGTEAFF; CDR3 DNA: TGCGCCAGCAGCTACGGACAGGGTCGAGGAACTGAAGCTTTCTTT
V gene: TRBV5-1; J gene: TRBJ2-3; D gene: TRBD2; clone size: few; CDR3 protein: CASSLDASGKADTQYF; CDR3 DNA: TGCGCCAGCAGCTTGGATGCTAGCGGGAAGGCAGATACGCAGTATTTT
V gene: TRBV27; J gene: TRBJ2-7; D gene: TRBD1; clone size: few; CDR3 protein: CASSRQGREQYF; CDR3 DNA: TGTGCCAGCAGTCGACAGGGAAGGGAGCAGTACTTC
V gene: TRBV5-1; J gene: TRBJ2-3; D gene: NA; clone size: NA; CDR3 protein: CASSSRTSTDTQYF; CDR3 DNA: TGCGCCAGCAGCAGCCGAACTAGCACAGATACGCAGTATTTT
V gene: TRBV12-5; J gene: TRBJ1-1; D gene: TRBD1; clone size: NA; CDR3 protein: CASGLIPNYRGTTEAFF; CDR3 DNA: TGTGCTAGTGGTCTCATACCCAACTACAGGGGGACCACTGAAGCTTTCTTT
V gene: TRBV29-1; J gene: TRBJ2-1; D gene: NA; clone size: NA; CDR3 protein: CSVASSVYNEQFF; CDR3 DNA: TGCAGCGTTGCCTCTAGCGTTTACAATGAGCAGTTCTTC
V gene: TRBV19; J gene: TRBJ2-2; D gene: TRBD2; clone size: few; CDR3 protein: CASSIGLAGGRRWTGELFF; CDR3 DNA: TGTGCCAGTAGTATAGGACTAGCGGGAGGGCGCCGCTGGACCGGGGAGCTGTTTTTT
V gene: TRBV9; J gene: TRBJ2-1; D gene: TRBD2; clone size: NA; CDR3 protein: CASSGYLAGSSYNEQFF; CDR3 DNA: TGTGCCAGCAGCGGGTACCTAGCGGGGAGCTCCTACAATGAGCAGTTCTTC
V gene: TRBV7-6; J gene: TRBJ2-3; D gene: TRBD2; clone size: NA; CDR3 protein: CASSFISGGSTDTQYF; CDR3 DNA: TGTGCCAGCAGCTTCATTAGCGGGGGGAGCACAGATACGCAGTATTTT
V gene: TRBV7-9; J gene: TRBJ1-1; D gene: NA; clone size: NA; CDR3 protein: CASSSRTMNTEAFF; CDR3 DNA: TGTGCCAGCAGCTCCCGCACTATGAACACTGAAGCTTTCTTT
V gene: TRBV29-1; J gene: TRBJ2-7; D gene: TRBD1; clone size: few; CDR3 protein: CSVASGGQGAREQYF; CDR3 DNA: TGCAGCGTCGCCTCGGGGGGACAGGGGGCGCGTGAGCAGTACTTC
V gene: TRBV29-1; J gene: TRBJ2-3; D gene: TRBD2; clone size: few; CDR3 protein: CSHIKRGGGPEDTQYF; CDR3 DNA: TGCAGCCACATTAAACGGGGCGGGGGGCCAGAAGATACGCAGTATTTT
V gene: TRBV7-9; J gene: TRBJ1-2; D gene: NA; clone size: few; CDR3 protein: CAGGGYTF; CDR3 DNA: TGTGCCGGGGGCGGCTACACCTTC
V gene: TRBV10-3; J gene: TRBJ1-1; D gene: NA; clone size: few; CDR3 protein: CAISALNTEAFF; CDR3 DNA: TGTGCCATCAGTGCGTTGAACACTGAAGCTTTCTTT
V gene: TRBV28; J gene: TRBJ2-4; D gene: NA; clone size: NA; CDR3 protein: CASTQRNIQYF; CDR3 DNA: TGTGCCAGCACCCAGAGGAACATTCAGTACTTC
V gene: TRBV27; J gene: TRBJ2-6; D gene: NA; clone size: few; CDR3 protein: CASGKGAGGANVLTF; CDR3 DNA: TGTGCCAGCGGGAAGGGGGCGGGGGGGGCCAACGTCCTGACTTTC
V gene: TRBV29-1; J gene: TRBJ1-1; D gene: NA; clone size: NA; CDR3 protein: CSVDSDITWEAFF; CDR3 DNA: TGCAGCGTTGATTCGGACATTACGTGGGAAGCTTTCTTT
V gene: TRBV15; J gene: TRBJ2-1; D gene: TRBD2; clone size: few; CDR3 protein: CATSSQAGGQFF; CDR3 DNA: TGTGCCACCAGCTCCCAAGCGGGGGGGCAGTTCTTC
V gene: TRBV14; J gene: TRBJ2-1; D gene: NA; clone size: NA; CDR3 protein: CASSQAGFSYNEQFF; CDR3 DNA: TGTGCCAGCAGCCAAGCGGGGTTCTCCTACAATGAGCAGTTCTTC